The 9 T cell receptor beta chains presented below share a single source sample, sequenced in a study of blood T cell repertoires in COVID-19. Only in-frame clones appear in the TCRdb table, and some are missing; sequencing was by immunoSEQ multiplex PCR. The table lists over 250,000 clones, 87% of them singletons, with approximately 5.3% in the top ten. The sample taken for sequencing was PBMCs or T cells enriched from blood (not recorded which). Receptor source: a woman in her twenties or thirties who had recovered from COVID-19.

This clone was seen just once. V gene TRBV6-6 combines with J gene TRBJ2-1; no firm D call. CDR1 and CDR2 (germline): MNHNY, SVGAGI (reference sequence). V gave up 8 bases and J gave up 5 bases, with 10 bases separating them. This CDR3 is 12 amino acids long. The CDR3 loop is CASHNIHNEQFF. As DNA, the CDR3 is TGTGCCAGCCACAACATACACAATGAGCAGTTCTTC.

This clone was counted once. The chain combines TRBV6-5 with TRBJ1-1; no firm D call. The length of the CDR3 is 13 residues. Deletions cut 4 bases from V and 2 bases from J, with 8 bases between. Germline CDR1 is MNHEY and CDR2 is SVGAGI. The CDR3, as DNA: TGTGCCAGCAGTTCCCCGGGAAACACTGAAGCTTTCTTT. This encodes CASSSPGNTEAFF.

The CDR3 nucleotides are TGTGCCAGCAGTTTAAGGACAGGGAGAAAGAATCAGCCCCAGCATTTT. Its translation: CASSLRTGRKNQPQHF. V gene TRBV28 combines with J gene TRBJ1-5, with TRBD1 matching over 8 bases. CDR3 length: 16 amino acids. From germline, CDR1 is MDHEN and CDR2 SYDVKM. V trimming: 2 bases; J trimming: 4 bases; junction bases outside the gene matches: 7. Based on the CDR3 plus reference TRBV28 and TRBJ1-5, the full variable domain is DVKVTQSSRYLVKRTGEKVFLECVQDMDHENMFWYRQDPGLGLRLIYFSYDVKMKEKGDIPEGYSVSREKKERFSLILESASTNQTSMYLCASSLRTGRKNQPQHFGDGTRLSIL.

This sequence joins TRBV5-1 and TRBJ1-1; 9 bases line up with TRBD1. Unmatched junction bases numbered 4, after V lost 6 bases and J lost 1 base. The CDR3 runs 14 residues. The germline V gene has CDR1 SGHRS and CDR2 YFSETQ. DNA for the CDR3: TGCGCCAGCACCGTGACAGGGGGGAACACTGAAGCTTTCTTT. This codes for CASTVTGGNTEAFF.

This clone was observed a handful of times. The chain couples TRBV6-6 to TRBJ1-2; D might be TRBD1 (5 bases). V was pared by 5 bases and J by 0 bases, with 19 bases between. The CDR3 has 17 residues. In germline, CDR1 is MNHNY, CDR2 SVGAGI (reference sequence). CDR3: CASSLLDSGVANYGYTF. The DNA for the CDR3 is TGTGCCAGCAGTCTCCTCGACAGTGGGGTAGCTAACTATGGCTACACCTTC.

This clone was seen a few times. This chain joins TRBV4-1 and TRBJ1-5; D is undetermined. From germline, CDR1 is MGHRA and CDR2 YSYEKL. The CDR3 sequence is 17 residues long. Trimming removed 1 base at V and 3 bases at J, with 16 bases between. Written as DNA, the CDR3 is TGCGCCAGCAGCCAAGGTGGCATAGGAGTGCACAATCAGCCCCAGCATTTT. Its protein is CASSQGGIGVHNQPQHF.

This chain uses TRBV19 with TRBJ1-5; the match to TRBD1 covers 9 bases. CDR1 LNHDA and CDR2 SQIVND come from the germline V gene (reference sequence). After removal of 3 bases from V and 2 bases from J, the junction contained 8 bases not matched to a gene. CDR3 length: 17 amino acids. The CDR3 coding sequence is TGTGCCAGTAGTATTGATACAGGGGGCTTAGGCAATCAGCCCCAGCATTTT. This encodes CASSIDTGGLGNQPQHF.

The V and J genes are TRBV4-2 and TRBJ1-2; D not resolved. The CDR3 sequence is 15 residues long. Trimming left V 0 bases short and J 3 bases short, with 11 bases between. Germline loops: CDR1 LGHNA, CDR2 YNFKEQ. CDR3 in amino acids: CASSQDLRSYYGYTF. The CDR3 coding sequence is TGTGCCAGCAGCCAAGATCTCAGGTCATACTATGGCTACACCTTC.

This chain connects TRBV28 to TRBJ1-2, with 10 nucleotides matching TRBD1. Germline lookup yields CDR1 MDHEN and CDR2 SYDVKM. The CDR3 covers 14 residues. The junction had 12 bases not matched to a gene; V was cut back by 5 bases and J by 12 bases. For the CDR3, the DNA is TGTGCCAGCAGTCCATCCCAGGACAGGGGGGAAAACACCTTC. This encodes CASSPSQDRGENTF.